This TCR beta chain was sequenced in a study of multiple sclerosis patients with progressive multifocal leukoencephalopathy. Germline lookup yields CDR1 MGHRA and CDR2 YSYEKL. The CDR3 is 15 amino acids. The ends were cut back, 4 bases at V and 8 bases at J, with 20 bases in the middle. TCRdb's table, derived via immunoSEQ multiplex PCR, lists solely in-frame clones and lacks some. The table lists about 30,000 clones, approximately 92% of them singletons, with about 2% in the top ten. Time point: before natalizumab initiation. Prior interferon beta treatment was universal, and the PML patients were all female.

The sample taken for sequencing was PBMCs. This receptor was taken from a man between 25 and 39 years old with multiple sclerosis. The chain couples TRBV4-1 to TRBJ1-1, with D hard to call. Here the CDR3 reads CASSPQAGLASEAFF. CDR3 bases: TGCGCCAGCAGCCCTCAAGCGGGGTTAGCTTCCGAAGCTTTCTTT.